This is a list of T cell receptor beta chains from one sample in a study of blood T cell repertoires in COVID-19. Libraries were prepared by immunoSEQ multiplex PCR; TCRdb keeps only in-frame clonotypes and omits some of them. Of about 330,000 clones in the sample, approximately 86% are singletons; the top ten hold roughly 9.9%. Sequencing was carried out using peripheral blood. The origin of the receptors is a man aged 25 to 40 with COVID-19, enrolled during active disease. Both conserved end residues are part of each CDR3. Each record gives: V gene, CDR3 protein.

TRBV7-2	CASSLGGRVETQYF
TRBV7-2	CASSTDRGWYGYTF
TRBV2	CASSETQGAGQPQHF
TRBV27	CASSLIGGALQPQHF
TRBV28	CASSLTGGAYEQYF
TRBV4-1	CASSQALVKDTQYF
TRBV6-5	CASSLTGVDTQYF
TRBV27	CASSFSQLARPPPQFF
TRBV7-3	CASSFLGGADNEQFF
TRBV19	CASKTSENTGELFF
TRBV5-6	CASSTGQGGGETQYF
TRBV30	CAWSVSGFRNSPLHF
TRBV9	CASSVTASFSYNEQFF
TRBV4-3	CASSQVPPAGGYGYTF
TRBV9	CASSGRQSGAKNIQYF
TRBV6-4	CASSRQNSNQPQHF